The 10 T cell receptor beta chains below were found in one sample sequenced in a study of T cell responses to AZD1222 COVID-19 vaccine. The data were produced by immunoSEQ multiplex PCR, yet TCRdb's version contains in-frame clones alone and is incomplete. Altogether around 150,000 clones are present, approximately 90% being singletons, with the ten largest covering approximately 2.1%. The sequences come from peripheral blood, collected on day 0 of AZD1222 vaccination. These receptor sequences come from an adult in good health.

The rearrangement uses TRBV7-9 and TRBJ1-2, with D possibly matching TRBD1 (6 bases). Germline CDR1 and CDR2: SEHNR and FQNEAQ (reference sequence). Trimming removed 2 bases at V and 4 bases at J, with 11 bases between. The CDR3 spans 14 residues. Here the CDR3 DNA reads TGTGCCAGCAGCTTACAGGGGTTACCCTATGGCTACACCTTC. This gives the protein CASSLQGLPYGYTF.

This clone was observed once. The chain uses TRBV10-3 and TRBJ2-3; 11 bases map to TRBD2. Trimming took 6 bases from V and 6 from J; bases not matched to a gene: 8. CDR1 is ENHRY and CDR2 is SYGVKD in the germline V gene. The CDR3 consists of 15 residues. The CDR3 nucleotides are TGTGCCATCAGGGAGACTAGCGGGGTGGCGGATACGCAGTATTTT. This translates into CAIRETSGVADTQYF.

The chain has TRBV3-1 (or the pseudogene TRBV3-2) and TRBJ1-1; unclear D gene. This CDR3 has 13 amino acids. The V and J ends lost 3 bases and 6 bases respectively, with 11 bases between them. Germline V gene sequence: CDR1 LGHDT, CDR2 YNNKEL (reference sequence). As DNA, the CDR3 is TGTGCCAGCAGCCAGGGATTCCCACCTGAAGCTTTCTTT. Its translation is CASSQGFPPEAFF.

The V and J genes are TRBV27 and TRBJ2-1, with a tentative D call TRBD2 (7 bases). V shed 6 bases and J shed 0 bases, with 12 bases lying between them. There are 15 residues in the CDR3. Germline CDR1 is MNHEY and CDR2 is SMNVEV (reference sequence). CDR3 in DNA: TGTGCCAGCAGCCCAAGGGGGGGCTCCTACAATGAGCAGTTCTTC. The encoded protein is CASSPRGGSYNEQFF.

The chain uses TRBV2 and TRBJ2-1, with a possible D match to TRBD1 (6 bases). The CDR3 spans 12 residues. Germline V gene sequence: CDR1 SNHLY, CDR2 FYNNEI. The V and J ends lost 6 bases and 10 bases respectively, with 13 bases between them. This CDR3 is CASRAGVGEQFF. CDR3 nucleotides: TGTGCCAGCAGGGCAGGGGTCGGCGAGCAGTTCTTC.

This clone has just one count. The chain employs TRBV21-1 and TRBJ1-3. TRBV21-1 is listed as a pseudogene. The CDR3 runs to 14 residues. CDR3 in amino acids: CASSTGASGNTIYF. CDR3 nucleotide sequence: TGTGCCAGCAGCACCGGGGCTTCTGGAAACACCATATATTTT.

CDR3 amino acids: CASSFISGSIDNEQFF. The CDR3 DNA is TGTGCCAGCAGCTTTATCAGCGGGAGTATCGACAATGAGCAGTTCTTC. The rearrangement links TRBV11-3 to TRBJ2-1; 8 positions match TRBD2. Looked up from germline, CDR1 is SGHNT and CDR2 is YENEEA. The ends lost 3 bases at V and 5 bases at J; junction bases unmatched: 9. The length of the CDR3 is 16 residues.

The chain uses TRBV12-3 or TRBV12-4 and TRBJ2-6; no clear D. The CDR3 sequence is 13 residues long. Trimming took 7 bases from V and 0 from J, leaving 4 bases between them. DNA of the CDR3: TGTGCCAGCATGGACTCTGGGGCCAACGTCCTGACTTTC. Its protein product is CASMDSGANVLTF.

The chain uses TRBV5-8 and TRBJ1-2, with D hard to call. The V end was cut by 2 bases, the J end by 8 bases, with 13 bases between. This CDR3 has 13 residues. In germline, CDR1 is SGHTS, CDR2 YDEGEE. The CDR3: CASSFPVRGGYTF. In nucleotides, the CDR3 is TGTGCCAGCAGCTTTCCAGTGAGAGGGGGCTACACCTTC. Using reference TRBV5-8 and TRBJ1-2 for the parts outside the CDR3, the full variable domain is EAGVTQSPTHLIKTRGQQATLRCSPISGHTSVYWYQQALGLGLQFLLWYDEGEERNRGNFPPRFSGRQFPNYSSELNVNALELEDSALYLCASSFPVRGGYTFGSGTRLTVV.

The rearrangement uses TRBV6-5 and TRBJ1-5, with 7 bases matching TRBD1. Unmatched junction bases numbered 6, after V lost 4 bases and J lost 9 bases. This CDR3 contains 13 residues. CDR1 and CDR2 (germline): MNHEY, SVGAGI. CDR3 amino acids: CASSSGGARPQHF. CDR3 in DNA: TGTGCCAGCAGTTCAGGGGGGGCTCGGCCCCAGCATTTT.